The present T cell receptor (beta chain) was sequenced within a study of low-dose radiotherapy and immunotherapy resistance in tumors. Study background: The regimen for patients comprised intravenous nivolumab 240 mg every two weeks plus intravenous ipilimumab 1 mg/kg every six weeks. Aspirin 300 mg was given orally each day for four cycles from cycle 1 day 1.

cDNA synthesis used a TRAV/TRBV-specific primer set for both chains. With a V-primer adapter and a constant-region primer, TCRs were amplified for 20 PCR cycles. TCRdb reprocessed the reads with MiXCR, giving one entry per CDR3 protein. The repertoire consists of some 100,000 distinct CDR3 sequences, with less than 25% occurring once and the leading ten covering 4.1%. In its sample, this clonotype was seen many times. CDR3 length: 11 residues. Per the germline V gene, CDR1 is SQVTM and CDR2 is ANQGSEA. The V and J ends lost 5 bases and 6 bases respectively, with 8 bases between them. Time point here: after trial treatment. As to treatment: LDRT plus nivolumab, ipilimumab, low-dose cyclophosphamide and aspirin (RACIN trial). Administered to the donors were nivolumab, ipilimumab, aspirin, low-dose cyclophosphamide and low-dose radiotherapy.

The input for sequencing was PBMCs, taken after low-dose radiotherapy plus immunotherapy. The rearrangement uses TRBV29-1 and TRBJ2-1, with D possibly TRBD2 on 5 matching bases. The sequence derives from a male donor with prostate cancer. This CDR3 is CSVSLANEQFF. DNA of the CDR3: TGCAGCGTTAGCCTAGCCAATGAGCAGTTCTTC.